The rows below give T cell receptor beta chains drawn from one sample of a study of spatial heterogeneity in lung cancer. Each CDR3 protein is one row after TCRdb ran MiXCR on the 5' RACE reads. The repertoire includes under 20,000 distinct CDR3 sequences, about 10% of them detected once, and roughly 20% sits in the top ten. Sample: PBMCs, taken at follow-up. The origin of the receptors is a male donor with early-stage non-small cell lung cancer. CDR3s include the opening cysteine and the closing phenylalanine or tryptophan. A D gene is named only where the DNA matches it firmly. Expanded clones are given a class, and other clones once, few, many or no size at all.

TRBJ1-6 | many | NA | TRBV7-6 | CASSLTPYNSPLHF | TGTGCCAGCAGCTTAACACCCTATAATTCACCCCTCCACTTT
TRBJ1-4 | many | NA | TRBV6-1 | CASSDGQFANEKLFF | TGTGCCAGCAGTGACGGGCAGTTTGCTAATGAAAAACTGTTTTTT
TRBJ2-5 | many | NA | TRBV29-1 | CSVVKIRDNQETQYF | TGCAGCGTTGTGAAGATCCGGGATAATCAAGAGACCCAGTACTTC
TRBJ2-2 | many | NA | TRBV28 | CAPKVGSNTGELFF | TGTGCCCCGAAAGTCGGGTCGAACACCGGGGAGCTGTTTTTT
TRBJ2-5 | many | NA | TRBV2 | CASSEEGLLIEGETQYF | TGTGCCAGCAGTGAAGAAGGACTCCTGATCGAGGGAGAGACCCAGTACTTC
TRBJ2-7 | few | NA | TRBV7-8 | CASSLLRGPTEQYF | TGTGCCAGCAGCTTATTGCGGGGGCCGACCGAGCAGTACTTC
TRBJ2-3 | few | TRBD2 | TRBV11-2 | CASSFTSGADTQYF | TGTGCCAGCAGCTTTACTAGCGGCGCAGATACGCAGTATTTT
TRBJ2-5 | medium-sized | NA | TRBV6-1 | CASSEGRDETQYF | TGTGCCAGCAGTGAGGGCAGGGATGAGACCCAGTACTTC
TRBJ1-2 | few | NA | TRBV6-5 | CASRSRVGYTF | TGTGCCAGCAGGAGCAGGGTTGGCTACACCTTC
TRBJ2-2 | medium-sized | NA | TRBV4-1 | CASSQVVLSLNTGELFF | TGCGCCAGCAGCCAAGTAGTTCTTAGCTTGAACACCGGGGAGCTGTTTTTT
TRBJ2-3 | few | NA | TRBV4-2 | CASSPYRGDTQYF | TGTGCCAGCAGCCCTTACCGGGGCGATACGCAGTATTTT
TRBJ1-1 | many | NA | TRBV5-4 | CASRQGSNTEAFF | TGTGCCAGCAGACAGGGCTCGAACACTGAAGCTTTCTTT
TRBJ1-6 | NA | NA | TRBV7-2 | CASSFGPSEGSPLHF | TGTGCCAGCAGCTTCGGTCCCTCGGAAGGGTCACCCCTCCACTTT
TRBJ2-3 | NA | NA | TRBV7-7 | CASSLEGGLAQYF | TGTGCCAGCAGCTTAGAGGGGGGCCTCGCCCAGTATTTT
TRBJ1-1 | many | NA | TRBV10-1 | CASSDGSLNTEAFF | TGCGCCAGCAGTGATGGCAGCCTGAACACTGAAGCTTTCTTT
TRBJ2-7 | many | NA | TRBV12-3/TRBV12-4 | CASSPFNTEQYF | TGTGCCAGCAGCCCCTTTAATACCGAGCAGTACTTC
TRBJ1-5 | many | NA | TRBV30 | CAWSTQYSNQPQHF | TGTGCCTGGAGTACCCAATATAGCAATCAGCCCCAGCATTTT
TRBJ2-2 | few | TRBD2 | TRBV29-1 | CSVDLAGVYAGELFF | TGCAGCGTTGATCTAGCGGGAGTTTACGCCGGGGAGCTGTTTTTT
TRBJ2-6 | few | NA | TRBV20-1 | CSASPTGANVLTF | TGCAGTGCTAGCCCAACTGGGGCCAACGTCCTGACTTTC
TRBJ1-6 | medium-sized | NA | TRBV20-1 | CSAVRHSNSPLHF | TGCAGTGCTGTTAGACATAGTAATTCACCCCTCCACTTT
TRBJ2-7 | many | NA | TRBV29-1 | CSVSDLYEQYF | TGCAGCGTTTCGGACCTATACGAGCAGTACTTC
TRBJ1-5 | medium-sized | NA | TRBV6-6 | CASSYNSYSNQPQHF | TGTGCCAGCAGTTACAACAGCTATAGCAATCAGCCCCAGCATTTT
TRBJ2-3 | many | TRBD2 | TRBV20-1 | CSARETSVNTQYF | TGCAGTGCTAGAGAGACTAGCGTAAATACGCAGTATTTT
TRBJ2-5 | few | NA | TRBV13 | CASSRKETQYF | TGTGCCAGCAGCCGTAAAGAGACCCAGTACTTC
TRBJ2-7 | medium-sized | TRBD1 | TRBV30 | CAWRWTGSHEQYF | TGTGCCTGGAGATGGACAGGGTCCCACGAGCAGTACTTC
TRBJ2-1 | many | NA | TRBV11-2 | CASSLVDDEQFF | TGTGCCAGCAGCTTAGTAGATGATGAGCAGTTCTTC
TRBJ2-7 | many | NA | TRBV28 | CASSSITGTEYEQYF | TGTGCCAGCAGTTCAATAACGGGTACCGAGTACGAGCAGTACTTC
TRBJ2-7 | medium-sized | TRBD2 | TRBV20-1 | CSASRPTSGGYEQYF | TGCAGTGCTAGCCGTCCGACTAGCGGGGGCTACGAGCAGTACTTC
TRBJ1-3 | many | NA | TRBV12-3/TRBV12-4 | CASSPQTASGNTIYF | TGTGCCAGCAGTCCCCAGACAGCCTCTGGAAACACCATATATTTT
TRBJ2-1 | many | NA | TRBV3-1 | CASSRREYYNEQFF | TGTGCCAGCAGCCGCAGGGAATACTACAATGAGCAGTTCTTC
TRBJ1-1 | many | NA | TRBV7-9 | CASSLAGPGYTEAFF | TGTGCCAGCAGCTTAGCAGGACCAGGTTACACTGAAGCTTTCTTT
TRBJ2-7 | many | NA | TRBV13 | CASSLMGGAAYEQYF | TGTGCCAGCAGCTTAATGGGGGGGGCTGCTTACGAGCAGTACTTC